Listed below are T cell receptor beta chains from one sample, sequenced in a study of T-cell reconstitution after alpha-beta-depleted transplantation in children. From the PCR reads, TCRdb called clonotypes with MiXCR, one entry per CDR3 protein. The sample holds more than 150,000 distinct CDR3 sequences; more than 12% are singletons and the top ten take about 12%. This specimen consisted of PBMCs from the stem cell graft donor, obtained from the stem cell graft. These receptors all stem from a human donor who donated a stem cell graft to a child with acute lymphoblastic leukemia. Each CDR3 is given with its conserved first and last residue. A D gene is named only where the DNA matches it firmly. For some rows the clone size is stated as once, few or many, or as a class when expanded; others skip it.

d_gene	abundance	v_gene	j_gene	CDR3aa	CDR3nt
-	many	TRBV20-1	TRBJ2-2	CSATTRDRYTGELFF	TGCAGTGCTACCACCCGGGACCGCTACACCGGGGAGCTGTTTTTT
TRBD2	few	TRBV10-2	TRBJ2-2	CASKLAGSNTGELFF	TGCGCCAGCAAACTAGCGGGATCGAACACCGGGGAGCTGTTTTTT
TRBD1	many	TRBV7-9	TRBJ1-5	CASSEGTGKIGQPQHF	TGTGCCAGCAGCGAAGGGACAGGAAAGATCGGTCAGCCCCAGCATTTT
-	few	TRBV5-6	TRBJ1-1	CACVRIAEAFF	TGTGCCTGTGTCAGGATCGCTGAAGCTTTCTTT
-	many	TRBV29-1	TRBJ1-1	CSVILPGGRSSTEAFF	TGCAGCGTTATCCTCCCTGGTGGGAGATCGAGCACTGAAGCTTTCTTT
TRBD1	many	TRBV5-5	TRBJ1-2	CASSLTGAGGGYTF	TGTGCCAGCAGCCTGACAGGGGCTGGCGGTGGCTACACCTTC
-	many	TRBV20-1	TRBJ2-7	CSGVTQRYEQYF	TGCAGCGGAGTGACACAAAGATACGAGCAGTACTTC
-	-	TRBV12-3/TRBV12-4	TRBJ1-2	CASRGGRFNGYTF	TGTGCCAGCAGGGGAGGGAGGTTTAATGGCTACACCTTC
TRBD1	-	TRBV4-1	TRBJ2-7	CASSYGTGRTYEQYF	TGCGCCAGCAGCTACGGGACAGGGAGGACCTACGAGCAGTACTTC
-	many	TRBV27	TRBJ2-7	CASSFAFGFYEQYF	TGTGCCAGCAGTTTTGCATTTGGGTTCTACGAGCAGTACTTC
-	few	TRBV4-1	TRBJ1-1	CASSRGTSPLGTEAFF	TGCGCCAGCAGCCGGGGAACTTCCCCTTTGGGGACTGAAGCTTTCTTT
-	few	TRBV5-1	TRBJ2-5	CASSFSSAGETQYF	TGCGCCAGCAGCTTTAGTTCCGCGGGGGAGACCCAGTACTTC
-	many	TRBV6-5	TRBJ1-1	CASSYSSRTNTEAFF	TGTGCCAGCAGTTACTCGTCCAGAACCAACACTGAAGCTTTCTTT
TRBD1	many	TRBV11-2	TRBJ2-2	CASSLNRGRVAGELFF	TGTGCCAGCAGCCTTAACAGGGGGCGCGTGGCCGGGGAGCTGTTTTTT
TRBD1	many	TRBV29-1	TRBJ1-1	CSAGQGTGTEAFF	TGCAGCGCTGGACAGGGTACGGGCACTGAAGCTTTCTTT
TRBD2	many	TRBV20-1	TRBJ2-2	CSASGLAGGPNTGELFF	TGCAGTGCTAGCGGACTAGCGGGGGGGCCGAACACCGGGGAGCTGTTTTTT
TRBD2	many	TRBV5-1	TRBJ2-4	CASSNWGGLAGALIKNIQYF	TGCGCCAGCAGCAATTGGGGGGGACTAGCGGGAGCGCTAATCAAAAACATTCAGTACTTC
-	many	TRBV4-1	TRBJ2-1	CASSPGTGYNEQFF	TGCGCCAGCAGCCCCGGGACTGGTTACAATGAGCAGTTCTTC
-	many	TRBV28	TRBJ2-3	CASGALGGTTDTQYF	TGTGCCAGCGGAGCCCTCGGAGGGACAACAGATACGCAGTATTTT
-	-	TRBV28	TRBJ1-4	CASSLGPQLLFF	TGTGCCAGCAGTTTAGGTCCGCAGCTACTGTTTTTT
TRBD1	many	TRBV7-9	TRBJ2-5	CASSLEVTGYGTQYF	TGTGCCAGCAGCTTAGAGGTGACAGGGTACGGGACCCAGTACTTC
TRBD2	many	TRBV12-3/TRBV12-4	TRBJ2-1	CAIPGLAGNEQFF	TGTGCCATCCCGGGACTAGCGGGCAATGAGCAGTTCTTC
TRBD2	many	TRBV12-3/TRBV12-4	TRBJ2-7	CASSTSWSGRFYEQYF	TGTGCCAGCAGTACATCGTGGAGCGGGAGGTTTTACGAGCAGTACTTC
TRBD1	many	TRBV28	TRBJ2-1	CASSFGDRWYNEQFF	TGTGCCAGCAGTTTTGGGGACAGGTGGTACAATGAGCAGTTCTTC
-	many	TRBV13	TRBJ2-1	CASSPGGYSINEQFF	TGTGCCAGCAGCCCCGGAGGCTACTCAATTAATGAGCAGTTCTTC
TRBD2	many	TRBV10-3	TRBJ2-1	CAISPRGGLVGNEQFF	TGTGCCATCAGTCCAAGGGGGGGACTAGTAGGCAATGAGCAGTTCTTC
-	many	TRBV5-6	TRBJ1-2	CASSRNLYGYTF	TGTGCCAGCAGCCGGAATCTCTATGGCTACACCTTC
-	many	TRBV20-1	TRBJ1-2	CSARDWTAPNYGYTF	TGCAGTGCTAGAGATTGGACAGCCCCTAACTATGGCTACACCTTC
-	many	TRBV7-2	TRBJ2-5	CASSSQFDQETQYF	TGTGCCAGCAGCTCCCAGTTCGACCAAGAGACCCAGTACTTC
-	-	TRBV7-9	TRBJ1-2	CASSLEQKSGYTF	TGTGCCAGCAGCTTAGAACAGAAGTCTGGCTACACCTTC
TRBD2	many	TRBV7-6	TRBJ2-3	CASTRFSGRADTQYF	TGTGCCAGCACCCGCTTTAGCGGGAGGGCCGATACGCAGTATTTT
-	-	TRBV7-2	TRBJ1-4	CASSLIGNRGEKLFF	TGTGCCAGCAGCTTAATAGGGAATCGGGGAGAAAAACTGTTTTTT
-	few	TRBV20-1	TRBJ2-1	CSGGRDPFNEQFF	TGCAGTGGCGGCCGGGACCCTTTCAATGAGCAGTTCTTC
TRBD2	-	TRBV29-1	TRBJ2-2	CSAGTSGANTGELFF	TGCAGCGCCGGGACTAGCGGGGCGAACACCGGGGAGCTGTTTTTT
-	many	TRBV5-1	TRBJ1-1	CASSLAGWEAEAFF	TGCGCCAGCAGCTTGGCTGGATGGGAGGCTGAAGCTTTCTTT
TRBD1	many	TRBV7-9	TRBJ2-3	CASSSTTTGFFTDTQYF	TGTGCCAGCAGCTCTACGACGACAGGGTTCTTCACAGATACGCAGTATTTT
-	-	TRBV12-3/TRBV12-4	TRBJ2-6	CASTFSGANVLTF	TGTGCCAGCACCTTCTCGGGGGCCAACGTCCTGACTTTC
-	many	TRBV7-6	TRBJ1-2	CASSLGEVGNYGYTF	TGTGCCAGCAGCCTCGGGGAGGTGGGAAACTATGGCTACACCTTC
TRBD1	many	TRBV20-1	TRBJ1-6	CSATDRTNNSPLHF	TGCAGTGCTACGGACAGGACAAATAATTCACCCCTCCACTTT
-	many	TRBV7-9	TRBJ2-7	CASSSDLSYEQYF	TGTGCCAGCAGTTCTGACCTCTCCTACGAGCAGTACTTC
-	many	TRBV10-3	TRBJ1-6	CAISVGDNSPLHF	TGTGCCATCAGTGTGGGCGATAATTCACCCCTCCACTTT